Presented here are 24 T cell receptor beta chains from one specimen sequenced in a study of blood T cell repertoires in COVID-19. The table came from immunoSEQ multiplex PCR; TCRdb's copy has only in-frame clones and leaves some out. The sample lists hundreds of thousands of clones; around 89% were seen once. Sequenced material: PBMCs or T cells enriched from blood (not recorded which). These receptors came from a woman in her twenties or thirties who had recovered from COVID-19.

This chain links TRBV4-3 with TRBJ2-7, with D maybe TRBD1 (6 bases). V lost 1 base to trimming and J lost 2 bases, with 12 bases between them. The CDR3 length is 15 residues. From germline, CDR1 is LGHNA and CDR2 YSLEER. CDR3 bases: TGCGCCAGCAGCCAAGGTTTGGGACACACCTACGAGCAGTACTTC. Amino acids: CASSQGLGHTYEQYF.

The rearrangement joins TRBV7-3 to TRBJ2-1; tentative D call: TRBD1 (5 bases). Germline V gene lookup returns CDR1 SGHTA and CDR2 FQGTGA. Trimming pared 1 base from V and 7 bases from J, leaving 14 bases between. The CDR3 spans 15 residues. DNA of the CDR3: TGTGCCAGCAGCTTAATGGCAGGGTCTTTGAATGAGCAGTTCTTC. It yields the protein CASSLMAGSLNEQFF.

This clone was found once. This chain connects TRBV5-5 to TRBJ2-3, with D possibly being TRBD1 (5 bases). The CDR3 contains 14 residues. V dropped 0 bases and J dropped 3 bases, with 8 bases sitting between them. The germline gives CDR1 SGHKS, CDR2 YYEKEE (reference sequence). CDR3 sequence reads: CASSLGRVTDTQYF. Written as DNA, the CDR3 is TGTGCCAGCAGCTTGGGCAGGGTAACAGATACGCAGTATTTT.

CDR3 loop: CASSWDREEKLFF. CDR3 in DNA: TGTGCCAGCAGCTGGGACAGGGAGGAAAAACTGTTTTTT. The chain employs TRBV5-4 and TRBJ1-4; 9 bases are shared with TRBD1. CDR1 and CDR2 (germline): SGHNT, YYREEE (reference sequence). Unmatched junction bases numbered 2, after V lost 3 bases and J lost 8 bases. The length of the CDR3 is 13 residues.

V gene TRBV6-5 combines with J gene TRBJ1-1; 8 positions match TRBD1. The junction had 8 bases not matched to a gene; V was cut back by 6 bases and J by 11 bases. CDR3 size: 12 residues. Germline assignment: CDR1 MNHEY and CDR2 SVGAGI. The CDR3 spells CASRGTGAPAFF. CDR3 DNA sequence: TGTGCCAGCAGAGGGACAGGAGCCCCTGCTTTCTTT.

A note on this clone: The same CDR3 can be traced to other DNA sequences in this sample. The chain has TRBV15 and TRBJ2-7; the match to TRBD1 covers 7 bases. The germline gives CDR1 LNHNV, CDR2 YYDKDF (reference sequence). The J segment lost 6 bases and the V segment lost 0 bases, leaving 2 bases of the junction unmatched. CDR3 length equals 13 residues. This chain's CDR3 is CATSRDRGREQYF. DNA of the CDR3: TGTGCCACCAGCAGAGATAGGGGGCGCGAGCAGTACTTC. Full variable domain (remainder filled in from reference TRBV15 and TRBJ2-7): DAMVIQNPRYQVTQFGKPVTLSCSQTLNHNVMYWYQQKSSQAPKLLFHYYDKDFNNEADTPDNFQSRRPNTSFCFLDIRSPGLGDTAMYLCATSRDRGREQYFGPGTRLTVT.

V gene TRBV28 combines with J gene TRBJ1-1, with D unclear. Per germline, CDR1 MDHEN and CDR2 SYDVKM. V was clipped by 7 bases and J by 2 bases, with 17 bases between them. The CDR3 length is 15 residues. The CDR3, as DNA: TGTGCCAGCACCACTCCCGGGATTCGAAACACTGAAGCTTTCTTT. Translated, it gives CASTTPGIRNTEAFF.

This chain uses TRBV3-1 (or the pseudogene TRBV3-2) with TRBJ1-5, with TRBD1 as a possible D gene (6 bases). The CDR3 is made up of 15 amino acids. Germline CDR1 and CDR2: LGHDT and YNNKEL (reference sequence). V gave up 3 bases and J gave up 8 bases, with 17 bases separating them. CDR3 residues: CASSQGPTGYEPQHF. The CDR3 nucleotides read TGTGCCAGCAGCCAGGGACCCACAGGGTATGAGCCCCAGCATTTT.

This clone has only one observation. This chain joins TRBV11-2 and TRBJ2-1; TRBD2 might be the D (5 bases). The V gene's germline CDR1 is SGHAT and CDR2 FQNNGV. The CDR3 extends over 15 amino acids. The V and J ends lost 3 bases and 5 bases respectively, with 14 bases between them. CDR3 sequence reads: CASSFGTSHHNEQFF. CDR3 bases: TGTGCCAGCAGCTTCGGAACTAGTCATCACAATGAGCAGTTCTTC.

The CDR3 coding sequence is TGTGCCTGGAGCAGGAGCGGGGCTCGCACAGATACGCAGTATTTT. Translation gives CAWSRSGARTDTQYF. This rearrangement joins TRBV30 to TRBJ2-3; 7 bases line up with TRBD2. The CDR3 runs 15 residues. Trimming at V came to 3 bases and at J to 1 base, leaving 7 bases not matched to a gene. The germline gives CDR1 GTSNPN, CDR2 SVGIG (reference sequence).

CDR3 protein: CAWSEDRGDYGYTF. The CDR3, as DNA: TGTGCCTGGAGCGAGGACAGGGGAGACTATGGCTACACCTTC. The chain employs TRBV30 and TRBJ1-2, with 9 positions matching TRBD1. The CDR3 is 14 residues long. Germline assignment: CDR1 GTSNPN and CDR2 SVGIG (reference sequence). Trimming took 3 bases from V and 3 from J; bases not matched to a gene: 5.

The chain has TRBV2 and TRBJ1-2, with 7 bases aligning to TRBD1. The germline gives CDR1 SNHLY, CDR2 FYNNEI. V was clipped by 6 bases and J by 5 bases; unmatched bases: 6. The CDR3 covers 13 residues. The CDR3: CASSLDRKYGYTF. CDR3 bases: TGTGCCAGCAGCCTGGACAGGAAATATGGCTACACCTTC.

The chain carries TRBV5-6 and TRBJ1-2; TRBD1 matches at 7 bases. In germline, CDR1 is SGHDT, CDR2 YYEEEE. Trimming removed 2 bases from V and 0 bases from J; junction bases left unmatched: 13. The CDR3 covers 18 residues. This CDR3 reads CASSLTGASYPANYGYTF. The CDR3 DNA follows: TGTGCCAGCAGCTTAACAGGGGCCTCGTACCCAGCTAACTATGGCTACACCTTC.

V is TRBV15 and J is TRBJ1-4, with 7 bases identical to TRBD1. V was pared by 2 bases and J by 4 bases, with 4 bases of the junction left unmatched. This CDR3 spans 15 amino acids. Germline assignment: CDR1 LNHNV and CDR2 YYDKDF (reference sequence). CDR3 protein: CATSRTGQINEKLFF. CDR3 DNA: TGTGCCACCAGCAGAACGGGACAGATTAATGAAAAACTGTTTTTT.

This chain uses TRBV7-2 with TRBJ2-5; D gene unclear. Deletions cut 5 bases from V and 1 base from J, with 2 bases between. The germline gives CDR1 SGHTA, CDR2 FQGNSA. The CDR3 sequence is 11 residues long. The CDR3 sequence is CASSLQETQYF. The DNA for the CDR3 is TGTGCCAGCAGCCTCCAAGAGACCCAGTACTTC. Together with reference TRBV7-2 and TRBJ2-5, the CDR3 gives the full variable domain: GAGVSQSPSNKVTEKGKDVELRCDPISGHTALYWYRQSLGQGLEFLIYFQGNSAPDKSGLPSDRFSAERTGGSVSTLTIQRTQQEDSAVYLCASSLQETQYFGPGTRLLVL.

V and J are TRBV15 and TRBJ2-1; 7 bases are shared with TRBD2. V dropped 0 bases and J dropped 0; count of bases not matched to a gene: 8. Germline V lookup: CDR1 LNHNV, CDR2 YYDKDF (reference sequence). This CDR3 contains 18 residues. The CDR3 region has the DNA TGTGCCACCAGCAGAGATCATCAAGGCGGGAGCTCCTACAATGAGCAGTTCTTC. Translating gives CATSRDHQGGSSYNEQFF.

This chain's CDR3 is CASSKDLRWKQGDQPQHF. In DNA, the CDR3 is TGTGCCAGCAGCAAAGATTTGAGGTGGAAACAGGGAGATCAGCCCCAGCATTTT. The chain carries TRBV21-1 and TRBJ1-5; the table gives TRBD1 as D, unverified against the DNA. TRBV21-1 is designated a pseudogene. The CDR3 spans 18 residues.

V is TRBV9 and J is TRBJ2-1; no definite D call. The V and J ends lost 7 bases and 4 bases respectively, with 15 bases between them. Germline CDR1 is SGDLS and CDR2 is YYNGEE. The CDR3 runs to 14 residues. CDR3 nucleotide sequence: TGTGCCAGCTCCGAAATAACAGTGTACAATGAGCAGTTCTTC. This codes for CASSEITVYNEQFF.

The chain combines TRBV4-2 with TRBJ1-3; D call uncertain. Looked up from germline, CDR1 is LGHNA and CDR2 is YNFKEQ. The ends were cut back, 0 bases at V and 2 bases at J, with 11 bases in the middle. The CDR3 spans 16 residues. CDR3 coding DNA: TGTGCCAGCAGCCAAGAGCGCCGGTTCGCTGGAAACACCATATATTTT. The encoded protein is CASSQERRFAGNTIYF.

The rearrangement links TRBV5-1 to TRBJ1-2; TRBD1 aligns across 8 bases. Unmatched junction bases numbered 11, after V lost 5 bases and J lost 8 bases. In germline, CDR1 is SGHRS, CDR2 YFSETQ. This CDR3 region has 14 residues. The CDR3 DNA sequence: TGCGCCAGCAGACGTGGACAGGGCAAGGAAGGCTACACCTTC. Encoded protein: CASRRGQGKEGYTF.

V and J are TRBV12-3 or TRBV12-4 and TRBJ1-2; D not certain. V lost 1 base, J lost 5 bases, and 8 bases lay in between. This CDR3 region has 13 residues. CDR3 amino acids: CASSLGSVYGYTF. CDR3 DNA: TGTGCCAGCAGTTTAGGGTCGGTTTATGGCTACACCTTC.

The genes are TRBV6-5 and TRBJ2-7; perhaps TRBD2 as D (5 bases). V gave up 0 bases and J gave up 6 bases, with 15 bases separating them. The CDR3 runs to 15 residues. The germline CDR1 and CDR2 sequences are MNHEY and SVGAGI. The CDR3 region is CASSYSSSGIGEQYF. The CDR3 DNA is TGTGCCAGCAGTTACTCGTCTTCGGGGATCGGCGAGCAGTACTTC.

This clone came up once. The chain combines TRBV19 with TRBJ2-7; 8 nucleotides line up with TRBD2. This CDR3 has 13 residues. Trimming removed 4 bases from V and 5 bases from J; junction bases left unmatched: 4. CDR1 LNHDA and CDR2 SQIVND come from the germline V gene (reference sequence). In DNA, the CDR3 is TGTGCCAGTAGTAGGAGCGGGAGTAACGAGCAGTACTTC. Translation gives CASSRSGSNEQYF.

This clone was seen a single time. The CDR3 spells CASSSRLDRTLNTEAFF. The CDR3 DNA reads as TGCGCCAGCAGCTCCCGACTCGACAGAACTCTGAACACTGAAGCTTTCTTT. The genes are TRBV5-1 and TRBJ1-1, with D maybe TRBD1 (5 bases). This CDR3 contains 17 residues. Trimming took 3 bases from V and 0 from J, leaving 18 bases between them. Germline V gene data show CDR1 as SGHRS and CDR2 as YFSETQ.